The source of this T cell receptor (beta chain) is a study of blood T cell repertoires in COVID-19. Overall study: There were acute and convalescent COVID-19 samples, and they came from the United States, Italy and Spain. In each case, the material was cDNA or gDNA derived from T cells, B-cell-depleted T cells, or PBMCs.

V was trimmed by 4 bases and J by 0 bases, leaving 13 bases between them. The CDR3 is made up of 15 amino acids. Germline CDR1 and CDR2: MDHEN and SYDVKM. As handled by the study authors: Reference gene primer amplification yielded estimated nucleated cell counts. The table came from immunoSEQ multiplex PCR; TCRdb's copy has only in-frame clones and leaves some out. V and J calls plus clone size are reproduced from that table; the DNA served to infer D and trimming. The sample lists 200,000 to 300,000 clones; 85% to 90% were seen once. Sequences were obtained from peripheral blood. This receptor was identified in a man at least 80 years old with acute or convalescent COVID-19. The gene calls are TRBV28 and TRBJ2-7, with D possibly TRBD1 on 5 matching bases. The CDR3 sequence is CASSYILDSSYEQYF. The CDR3 DNA sequence: TGTGCCAGCAGTTATATACTTGACAGCTCCTACGAGCAGTACTTC. The full variable domain, in which reference TRBV28 and TRBJ2-7 provide the parts outside the CDR3, is DVKVTQSSRYLVKRTGEKVFLECVQDMDHENMFWYRQDPGLGLRLIYFSYDVKMKEKGDIPEGYSVSREKKERFSLILESASTNQTSMYLCASSYILDSSYEQYFGPGTRLTVT.